This T cell receptor beta chain was captured in a study of T cell responses to AZD1222 COVID-19 vaccine (dated by TCRdb to the early 2020s). Some background on the complete study: Because spike-specific TCR depth and breadth did not differ between the two schedules, AZD1222 recipients who got a second dose at roughly 4 weeks were pooled with those who got a second dose at roughly 12 weeks. A total of approximately 230 trial participants underwent TCR sequencing, of whom about 200 received two doses of AZD1222 and some 26 received two doses of the MenACWY control vaccine. Trial participants were enrolled by age into subgroups of 18-55, 56-69 and 70-plus years, and about 150, 27 and 61 TCR-sequenced participants, respectively, were included in these subgroups. Beyond this particular receptor, the publication reports: In the small 56-69-year group, the increase in depth fell short of significance, most likely because of low power. The vaccine-associated CD4 TCRs covered the entire spike protein, and the dominant responses fell in regions 160-218 and 743-854. Most participants were white British and females outnumbered males, and the authors suggested that clonal diversity may have been underestimated. After two AZD1222 doses, spike-specific TCR breadth and depth were significantly higher than at day 0 and than in MenACWY recipients. Conclusions about previously exposed vaccinees are limited, since just six AZD1222 recipients were seropositive for SARS-CoV-2 at baseline. Because no day 14 peak-response samples were available, the repertoires could be characterized only after the peak T cell response. Reportedly, almost half of the unique spike-specific TCRs recognized epitopes lying outside the regions that are mutated in the B.1.351 and B.1.1.7 variants.

The CDR3 regions of human TCRbeta chains were subjected to immunosequencing. The paper's processing steps were these. TCRs in the repertoires were compared against a reference library of SARS-CoV-2-specific TCRs that had been generated with the MIRA antigen-specificity platform. Breadth meant the fraction of unique TCRs that were SARS-CoV-2-associated, whereas depth meant the fraction of total T cells that were SARS-CoV-2-associated. Using the MIRA data, each spike-specific TCR was assigned both to the spike region to which the TCR was reactive and to a CD4 or CD8 class. Log10-transformed breadth and depth values were compared by one-way ANOVA with Sidak's multiple comparisons tests. Here the immuneACCESS table is served through TCRdb, limited to in-frame sequences with V and J called. Missing clones are a known gap in these copies; in checked studies unresolved V genes cover under half, and the rest lacks a known reason. V and J calls and clone size follow that table, whereas D and trimming were derived from the DNA. The sample table records 85,000 to 110,000 clones; over 80% of these occur just once. The top ten clonotypes cover more than 20% of the sample.

With respect to this clone: Its antigen remains unidentified. No clone much larger than this one lies a single base away; base qualities are absent.

Trimming removed 1 base from V and 2 bases from J, leaving 11 bases between the germline ends. Based on the germline V gene, the CDR1 and CDR2 sequences are KGHSH and LQKENI. The CDR3 spans 15 residues, from the cysteine through the phenylalanine. Just CDR3 DNA is preserved here, 45 bases in frame from base 1. The meaning of the sample's time point label: baseline before first vaccination. Vaccinee samples came from UK trials COV001 and COV002, including a single-blind randomized controlled phase 2/3 trial of AZD1222 (ChAdOx1 nCoV-19) in healthy adults. For TCRbeta chain sequencing, PBMC samples from trial participants were taken at day 0 and at day 28 after the second dose.

The sequenced sample was peripheral blood, obtained on day 0 of AZD1222 vaccination. The receptor's source is an adult in good health. This sequence uses TRBV18 and TRBJ1-1; the D gene assignment is ambiguous. The sequenced DNA: TGTGCCAGCTCACCACAAGAGGGCGGAAACACTGAAGCTTTCTTT. Its amino acids are CASSPQEGGNTEAFF.